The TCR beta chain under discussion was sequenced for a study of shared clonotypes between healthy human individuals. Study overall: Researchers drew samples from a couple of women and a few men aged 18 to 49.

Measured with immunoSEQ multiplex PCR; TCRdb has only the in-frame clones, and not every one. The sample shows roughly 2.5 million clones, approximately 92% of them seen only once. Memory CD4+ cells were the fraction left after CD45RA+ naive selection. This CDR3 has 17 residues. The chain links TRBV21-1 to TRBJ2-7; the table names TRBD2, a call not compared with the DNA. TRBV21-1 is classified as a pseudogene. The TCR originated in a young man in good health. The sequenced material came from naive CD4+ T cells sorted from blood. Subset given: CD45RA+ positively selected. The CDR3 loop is CASSKWGTSGSSYEQYF. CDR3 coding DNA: TGTGCCAGCAGCAAATGGGGGACTAGCGGGTCATCCTACGAGCAGTACTTC.